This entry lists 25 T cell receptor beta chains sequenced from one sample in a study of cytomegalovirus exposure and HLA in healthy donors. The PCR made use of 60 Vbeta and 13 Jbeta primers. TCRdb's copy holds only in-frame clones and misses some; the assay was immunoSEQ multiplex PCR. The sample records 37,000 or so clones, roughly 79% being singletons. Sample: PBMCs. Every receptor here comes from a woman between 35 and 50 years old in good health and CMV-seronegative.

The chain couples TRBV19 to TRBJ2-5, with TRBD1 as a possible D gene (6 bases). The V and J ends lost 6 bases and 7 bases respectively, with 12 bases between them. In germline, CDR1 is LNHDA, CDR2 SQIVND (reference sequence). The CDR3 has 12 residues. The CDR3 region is CASRAGGGTQYF. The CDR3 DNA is TGTGCCAGTAGGGCTGGGGGCGGGACCCAGTACTTC.

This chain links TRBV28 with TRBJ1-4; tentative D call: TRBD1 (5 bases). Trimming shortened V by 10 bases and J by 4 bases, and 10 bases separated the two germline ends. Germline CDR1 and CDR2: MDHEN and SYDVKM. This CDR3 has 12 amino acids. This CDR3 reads CAIAGGNEKLFF. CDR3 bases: TGTGCCATAGCGGGGGGTAATGAAAAACTGTTTTTT.

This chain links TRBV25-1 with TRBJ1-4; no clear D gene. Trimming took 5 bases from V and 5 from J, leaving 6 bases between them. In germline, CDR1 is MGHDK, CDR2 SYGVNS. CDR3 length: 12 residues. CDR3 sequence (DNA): TGTGCCAGCAGTCCCGAGAATGAAAAACTGTTTTTT. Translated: CASSPENEKLFF.

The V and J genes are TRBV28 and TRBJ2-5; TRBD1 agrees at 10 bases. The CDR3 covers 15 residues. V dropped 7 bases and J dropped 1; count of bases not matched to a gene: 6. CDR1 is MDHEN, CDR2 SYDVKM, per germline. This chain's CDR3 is CASTLTGGFQETQYF. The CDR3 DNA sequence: TGTGCCAGCACCCTGACAGGGGGCTTCCAAGAGACCCAGTACTTC.

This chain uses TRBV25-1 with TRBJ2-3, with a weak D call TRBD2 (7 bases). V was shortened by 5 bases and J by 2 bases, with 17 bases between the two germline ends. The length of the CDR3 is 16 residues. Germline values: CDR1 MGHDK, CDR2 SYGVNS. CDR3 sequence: CASSPRGGGTTDTQYF. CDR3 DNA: TGTGCCAGCAGTCCCCGGGGAGGGGGGACCACAGATACGCAGTATTTT.

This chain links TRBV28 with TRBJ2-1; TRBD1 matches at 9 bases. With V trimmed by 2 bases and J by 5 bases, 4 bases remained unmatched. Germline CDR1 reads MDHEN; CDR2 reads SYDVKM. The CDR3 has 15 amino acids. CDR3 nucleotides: TGTGCCAGCAGTTTAGACAGGGGGAATCACAATGAGCAGTTCTTC. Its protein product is CASSLDRGNHNEQFF.

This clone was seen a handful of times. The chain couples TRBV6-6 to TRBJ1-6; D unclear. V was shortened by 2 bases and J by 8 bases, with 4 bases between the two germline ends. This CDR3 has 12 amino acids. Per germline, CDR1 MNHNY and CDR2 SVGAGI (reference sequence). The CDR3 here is CASSYEDSPLHF. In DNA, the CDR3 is TGTGCCAGCAGTTACGAGGATTCACCCCTCCACTTT.

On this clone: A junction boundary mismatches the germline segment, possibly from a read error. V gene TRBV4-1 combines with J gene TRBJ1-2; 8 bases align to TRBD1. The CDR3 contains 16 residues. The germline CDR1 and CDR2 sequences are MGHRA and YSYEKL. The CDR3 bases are TGCGCCGGCAGCCCGACAGAAAGACAGGGGATCTACGGCTACACCTTC. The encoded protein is CAGSPTERQGIYGYTF.

The CDR3 is CASSYGGGAVEAFF. As DNA, the CDR3 is TGTGCCAGCAGTTACGGAGGGGGGGCTGTTGAAGCTTTCTTT. The chain combines TRBV6-5 with TRBJ1-1, with D tentatively TRBD1 (6 bases). The germline V gene encodes CDR1 MNHEY and CDR2 SVGAGI. The CDR3 runs 14 residues. V was pared by 2 bases and J by 7 bases, with 14 bases between.

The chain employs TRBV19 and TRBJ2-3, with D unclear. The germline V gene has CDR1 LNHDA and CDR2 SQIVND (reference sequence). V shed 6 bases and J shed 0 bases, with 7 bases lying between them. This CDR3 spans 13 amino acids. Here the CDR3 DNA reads TGTGCCAGTAGCCCCGGGAGCACAGATACGCAGTATTTT. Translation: CASSPGSTDTQYF.

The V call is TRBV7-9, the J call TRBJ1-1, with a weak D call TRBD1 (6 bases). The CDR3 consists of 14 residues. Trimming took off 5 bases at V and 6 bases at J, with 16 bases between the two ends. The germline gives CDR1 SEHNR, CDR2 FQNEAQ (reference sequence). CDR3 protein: CASSLYGGQSEAFF. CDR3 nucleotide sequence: TGTGCCAGCAGCCTCTACGGGGGGCAGTCTGAAGCTTTCTTT. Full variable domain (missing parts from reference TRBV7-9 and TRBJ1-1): DTGVSQNPRHKITKRGQNVTFRCDPISEHNRLYWYRQTLGQGPEFLTYFQNEAQLEKSRLLSDRFSAERPKGSFSTLEIQRTEQGDSAMYLCASSLYGGQSEAFFGQGTRLTVV.

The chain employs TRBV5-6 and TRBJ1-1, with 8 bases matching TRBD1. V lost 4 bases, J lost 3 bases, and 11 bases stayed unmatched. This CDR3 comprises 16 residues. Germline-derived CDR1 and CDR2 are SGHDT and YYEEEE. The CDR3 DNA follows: TGTGCCAGCAGCGACGATTTGGACAGGGTGTACACTGAAGCTTTCTTT. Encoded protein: CASSDDLDRVYTEAFF.

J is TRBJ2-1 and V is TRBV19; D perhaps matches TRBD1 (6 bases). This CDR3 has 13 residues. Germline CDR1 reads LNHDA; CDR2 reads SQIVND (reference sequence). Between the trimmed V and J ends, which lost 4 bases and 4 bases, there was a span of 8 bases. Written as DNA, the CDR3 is TGTGCCAGTAGTACCACAGGGTACAATGAGCAGTTCTTC. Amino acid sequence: CASSTTGYNEQFF. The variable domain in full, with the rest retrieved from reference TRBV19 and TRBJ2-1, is DGGITQSPKYLFRKEGQNVTLSCEQNLNHDAMYWYRQDPGQGLRLIYYSQIVNDFQKGDIAEGYSVSREKKESFPLTVTSAQKNPTAFYLCASSTTGYNEQFFGPGTRLTVL.

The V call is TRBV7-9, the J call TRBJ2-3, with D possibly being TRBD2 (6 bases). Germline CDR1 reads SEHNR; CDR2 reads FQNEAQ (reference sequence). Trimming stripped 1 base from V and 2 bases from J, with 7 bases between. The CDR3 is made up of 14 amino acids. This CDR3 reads CASSLGGDTDTQYF. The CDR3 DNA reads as TGTGCCAGCAGCTTAGGGGGGGACACAGATACGCAGTATTTT.

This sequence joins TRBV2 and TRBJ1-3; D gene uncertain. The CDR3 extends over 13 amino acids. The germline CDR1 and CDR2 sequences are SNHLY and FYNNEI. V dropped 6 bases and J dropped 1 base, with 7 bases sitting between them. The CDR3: CASRTESGNTIYF. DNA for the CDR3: TGTGCCAGCAGAACAGAATCTGGAAACACCATATATTTT.

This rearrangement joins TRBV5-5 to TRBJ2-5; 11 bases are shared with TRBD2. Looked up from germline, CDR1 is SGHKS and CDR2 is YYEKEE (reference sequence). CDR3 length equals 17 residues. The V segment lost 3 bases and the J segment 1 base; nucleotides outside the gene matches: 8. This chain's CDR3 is CASSSPSGGPFQETQYF. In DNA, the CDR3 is TGTGCCAGCAGCTCACCTAGCGGGGGGCCGTTCCAAGAGACCCAGTACTTC.

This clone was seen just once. CDR3 region: CASSDPGQNTGELFF. Here the CDR3 DNA reads TGTGCCAGCAGTGACCCGGGACAAAACACCGGGGAGCTGTTTTTT. V gene TRBV6-1 combines with J gene TRBJ2-2; tentatively, D is TRBD1 (6 bases). Trimming pared 3 bases from V and 2 bases from J, leaving 10 bases between. This CDR3 has 15 residues. Germline V lookup: CDR1 MNHNS, CDR2 SASEGT.

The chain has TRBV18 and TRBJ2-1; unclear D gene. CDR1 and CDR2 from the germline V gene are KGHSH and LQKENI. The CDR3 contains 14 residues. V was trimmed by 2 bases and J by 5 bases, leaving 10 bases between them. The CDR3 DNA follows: TGTGCCAGCTCACCAATGGCCCTCAACAATGAGCAGTTCTTC. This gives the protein CASSPMALNNEQFF.

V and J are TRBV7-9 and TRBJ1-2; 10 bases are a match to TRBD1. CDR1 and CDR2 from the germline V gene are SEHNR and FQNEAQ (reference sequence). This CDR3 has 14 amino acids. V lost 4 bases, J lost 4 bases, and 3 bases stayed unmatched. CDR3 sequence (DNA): TGTGCCAGCAGCTGGGGGACAGGGGTCTATGGCTACACCTTC. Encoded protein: CASSWGTGVYGYTF. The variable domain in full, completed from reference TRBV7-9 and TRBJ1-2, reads DTGVSQNPRHKITKRGQNVTFRCDPISEHNRLYWYRQTLGQGPEFLTYFQNEAQLEKSRLLSDRFSAERPKGSFSTLEIQRTEQGDSAMYLCASSWGTGVYGYTFGSGTRLTVV.

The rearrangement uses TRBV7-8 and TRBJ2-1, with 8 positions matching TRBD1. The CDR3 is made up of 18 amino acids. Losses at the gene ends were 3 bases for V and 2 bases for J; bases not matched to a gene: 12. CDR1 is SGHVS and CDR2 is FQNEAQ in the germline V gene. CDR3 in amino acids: CASSFGGRGQKTYNEQFF. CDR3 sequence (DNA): TGTGCCAGCAGCTTTGGGGGCAGGGGGCAGAAGACCTACAATGAGCAGTTCTTC.

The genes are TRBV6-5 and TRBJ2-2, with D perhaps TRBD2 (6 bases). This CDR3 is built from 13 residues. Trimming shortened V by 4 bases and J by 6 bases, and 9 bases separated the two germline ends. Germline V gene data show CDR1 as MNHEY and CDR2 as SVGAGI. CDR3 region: CASSSGTAGELFF. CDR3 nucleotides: TGTGCCAGCAGTTCAGGGACTGCCGGGGAGCTGTTTTTT.

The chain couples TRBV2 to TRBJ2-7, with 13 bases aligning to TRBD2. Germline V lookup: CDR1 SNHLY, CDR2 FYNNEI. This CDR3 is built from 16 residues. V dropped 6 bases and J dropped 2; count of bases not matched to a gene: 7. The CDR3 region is CASRRLAGGPAYEQYF. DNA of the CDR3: TGTGCCAGCAGGCGACTAGCGGGGGGCCCCGCCTACGAGCAGTACTTC.

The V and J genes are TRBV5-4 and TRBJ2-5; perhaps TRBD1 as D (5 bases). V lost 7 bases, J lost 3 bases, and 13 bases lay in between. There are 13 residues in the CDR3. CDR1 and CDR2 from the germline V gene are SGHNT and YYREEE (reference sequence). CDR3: CASYPQGKETQYF. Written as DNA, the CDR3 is TGTGCCAGCTACCCTCAGGGAAAAGAGACCCAGTACTTC.

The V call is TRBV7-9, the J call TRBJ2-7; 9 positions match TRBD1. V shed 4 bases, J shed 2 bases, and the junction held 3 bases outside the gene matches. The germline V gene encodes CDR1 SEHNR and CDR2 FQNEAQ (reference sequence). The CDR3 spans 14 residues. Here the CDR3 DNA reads TGTGCCAGCAGCTCCGGGACAGGGACCTACGAGCAGTACTTC. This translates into CASSSGTGTYEQYF.

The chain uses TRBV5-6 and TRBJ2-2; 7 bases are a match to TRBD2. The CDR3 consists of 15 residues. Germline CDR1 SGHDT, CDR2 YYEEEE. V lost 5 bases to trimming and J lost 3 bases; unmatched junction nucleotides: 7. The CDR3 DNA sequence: TGTGCCAGCAGTAGACGGGGGGATTACACCGGGGAGCTGTTTTTT. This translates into CASSRRGDYTGELFF.